The source of this TCR beta chain is a study of blood T cells in healthy people across ages. On the study more broadly: About one barcoded beta molecule per two T cells came from capture by template switching.

Together with a sample-barcoded 5' primer, a J-beta primer mix was included in a second PCR lasting about 7 to 11 cycles. One entry per CDR3 protein results from TCRdb running MiXCR on the 5' RACE reads. The table shows around 700,000 distinct CDR3 sequences, with just under 25% occurring only once. This clonotype has just a few counts. One end of the junction fails to match germline, which may point to a read error. Germline V lookup: CDR1 LNHNV, CDR2 YYDKDF (reference sequence). This CDR3 has 15 residues. The same specimen was also included in a second study, on T cells of mothers and their children.

The chain couples TRBV15 to TRBJ2-5; 8 bases fit TRBD1. The J call may not be correct, given that the DNA end is closer to TRBJ2-7. The clonotype comes from a boy younger than 18 in good health. The sequenced sample consisted of blood. CDR3 nucleotide sequence: TGTGCCACTAGCAGAGACAGGACAGGGTATGCCGAGCAGTACTTC. The encoded protein is CATSRDRTGYAEQYF.